This entry is about one T cell receptor (beta chain). Its antigen is currently unknown. The germline CDR1 and CDR2 sequences are LNHNV and YYDKDF (reference sequence). V was pared by 5 bases and J by 2 bases, with 4 bases between. This CDR3 is 12 amino acids long. TCRdb keeps only in-frame clones here, not all; method: immunoSEQ multiplex PCR. The sample holds about 120,000 clones, approximately 90% seen once. This sample is drawn from a study of T cell responses to AZD1222 COVID-19 vaccine. Findings and caveats of the study: Spike-specific TCR breadth rose after two AZD1222 doses, and depth rose as well.

Sequencing used peripheral blood, obtained on day 0 of AZD1222 vaccination. V and J are TRBV15 and TRBJ1-3; D not certain. The sequence was collected from an adult in good health. CDR3 region: CATSLPGNTIYF. The CDR3 DNA is TGTGCCACCAGCCTACCTGGAAACACCATATATTTT. Combining the CDR3 with reference TRBV15 and TRBJ1-3 gives the whole variable domain DAMVIQNPRYQVTQFGKPVTLSCSQTLNHNVMYWYQQKSSQAPKLLFHYYDKDFNNEADTPDNFQSRRPNTSFCFLDIRSPGLGDTAMYLCATSLPGNTIYFGEGSWLTVV.